The rows below give T cell receptor beta chains drawn from one sample of a study of T cell changes during pregnancy in multiple sclerosis. Profiled with immunoSEQ multiplex PCR; TCRdb holds only in-frame clones, not every one. The sample has about 59,000 clones; approximately 91% are singletons. The specimen comprised peripheral blood, sampled in the second trimester of pregnancy. The receptor set was obtained from a female donor with multiple sclerosis, enrolled in a pregnancy study. Each CDR3 is given with its conserved first and last residue. The order of the fields is D gene, V gene, J gene, clone size, CDR3 DNA, CDR3 protein. D genes are given only for firm matches. Clone size is given for some rows only: seen once, a few or many times, or a class if the clone is expanded.

-	TRBV11-2	TRBJ2-2	-	TGTGCCAGCAGCTTTTCGCCGGGGGTCACCGGGGAGCTGTTTTTT	CASSFSPGVTGELFF
-	TRBV7-9	TRBJ1-2	-	TGTGCCAGCAGCTCAGGGATGAGCGGCTACACCTTC	CASSSGMSGYTF
-	TRBV29-1	TRBJ1-1	-	TGCAGCGTGGGGAGGGGTTGGGGGATGAACACTGAAGCTTTCTTT	CSVGRGWGMNTEAFF
-	TRBV7-2	TRBJ2-7	-	TGTGCCAGCAGCTTCGGGGGAGGAAACGAGCAGTACTTC	CASSFGGGNEQYF
TRBD1	TRBV19	TRBJ2-5	-	TGTGCCAGTAGCAGAGACAGGGACCAAGAGACCCAGTACTTC	CASSRDRDQETQYF
TRBD1	TRBV7-9	TRBJ1-1	few	TGTGCCAGCAGCCCCCGGACAGGGAATGCTGTGGACACTGAAGCTTTCTTT	CASSPRTGNAVDTEAFF
-	TRBV6-1	TRBJ2-7	-	TGTGCCACCTCCGGGACTGTAACCTCCTACGAGCAGTACTTC	CATSGTVTSYEQYF
-	TRBV9	TRBJ1-6	-	TGTGCCAGCAGCGCTGTGAGCGGCGGTTCACCCCTCCACTTT	CASSAVSGGSPLHF
-	TRBV6-5	TRBJ1-2	-	TGTGCCAGCAGTTACTCGAAGGGAGATGGCTACACCTTC	CASSYSKGDGYTF
-	TRBV6-6	TRBJ1-2	few	TGTGCCAGCAGAATCGGGGTTTCTAACTATGGCTACACCTTC	CASRIGVSNYGYTF
TRBD1	TRBV28	TRBJ2-1	-	TGTGCCAGCAGTTTACTTCAGGGGGCCGGCAATGAGCAGTTCTTC	CASSLLQGAGNEQFF
TRBD2	TRBV25-1	TRBJ2-7	-	TGTGCCAGCAGTGCCAGCGGGACGGTGGGCTACGAGCAGTACTTC	CASSASGTVGYEQYF
TRBD1	TRBV28	TRBJ2-7	-	TGTGCCAGGATCGGTGTGGGGGACAGGGAATTTGGGAATGGCTACGAGCAGTACTTC	CARIGVGDREFGNGYEQYF
-	TRBV6-4	TRBJ2-2	-	TGTGCCAGCAGCACCGATAGCGGAAACACCGGGGAGCTGTTTTTT	CASSTDSGNTGELFF
-	TRBV6-1	TRBJ1-1	-	TGTGCCAGCAGCCTAGGGGGATGGGGCACTGAAGCTTTCTTT	CASSLGGWGTEAFF
TRBD1	TRBV2	TRBJ1-2	-	TGTGCCAGCATGGAGCGGACAGGGGTGAGAGGCTACACCTTC	CASMERTGVRGYTF
-	TRBV5-1	TRBJ1-5	-	TGCGCCAGCAGCTTGGGAAGGGGGCAGCCCCAGCATTTT	CASSLGRGQPQHF
TRBD1	TRBV19	TRBJ2-7	-	TGTGCCAGTAGCTCGGGACAGGATCGCTCCTACGAGCAGTACTTC	CASSSGQDRSYEQYF
-	TRBV4-1	TRBJ1-5	-	TGCGCCAGCAGCCAAGATTTCGGGGTGCGCAATCAGCCCCAGCATTTT	CASSQDFGVRNQPQHF
TRBD1	TRBV6-5	TRBJ1-5	-	TGTGCCAGCAGTCCGCTTAGGGGGCCGGGAAAGCCCCAGCATTTT	CASSPLRGPGKPQHF
-	TRBV7-2	TRBJ2-3	-	TGTGCCAGCAGCTCAGGGTGGGGGGGCACAGATACGCAGTATTTT	CASSSGWGGTDTQYF
TRBD1	TRBV7-9	TRBJ1-1	-	TGTGCCAGCAGCTTAGGGGGGGACAGTGAAGCTTTCTTT	CASSLGGDSEAFF
TRBD2	TRBV7-2	TRBJ2-2	-	TGTGCCAGCAGCTTAGATCGGCTAGCGGGGAGAACCGGGGAGTTGTTTTTT	CASSLDRLAGRTGELFF
TRBD1	TRBV2	TRBJ1-2	-	TGTGCCAGCAGTCGCGACAGGGGGCTCTTGGGCTATGGCTACACCTTC	CASSRDRGLLGYGYTF
-	TRBV4-1	TRBJ2-1	-	TGCGCCAGCAGCCAGGCACTAGGGCCGTCGTACAATGAGCAGTTCTTC	CASSQALGPSYNEQFF
TRBD1	TRBV5-4	TRBJ1-2	once	TGTGCCAGCAGCTTTGGACAGGCCAACTATGGCTACACCTTC	CASSFGQANYGYTF
-	TRBV5-1	TRBJ2-7	-	TGCGCCAGCAGCGTAGCTCAGAGCTCCTACGAGCAGTACTTC	CASSVAQSSYEQYF
-	TRBV11-2	TRBJ1-2	-	TGTGCCAGCAGCTTGCAGGGTCGGGAGAGGGATGGCTACACCTTC	CASSLQGRERDGYTF
TRBD1	TRBV28	TRBJ2-3	-	TGTGCCAGCAGTCTCCCCGGACAGGGGGCAGATACGCAGTATTTT	CASSLPGQGADTQYF
TRBD1	TRBV7-2	TRBJ1-3	-	TGTGCCAGCAGCCTAGTAGGGACAGGAGGAAACACCATATATTTT	CASSLVGTGGNTIYF
-	TRBV14	TRBJ1-6	-	TGTGCCAGCAGCCAAGACCCGCGGGGGCTTGCCAATTCACCCCTCCACTTT	CASSQDPRGLANSPLHF
TRBD1	TRBV5-1	TRBJ2-5	-	TGCGCCAGCAGCTTGACAGGGGAGCGAGAGACCCAGTACTTC	CASSLTGERETQYF
TRBD1	TRBV2	TRBJ1-2	-	TGTGCCAGCAGCCCAACCGGGACAGGGCTCCCCAAAACCTTC	CASSPTGTGLPKTF
-	TRBV9	TRBJ1-3	-	TGTGCCAGCAGCTCCTCGGGGGTCTCTGGAAACACCATATATTTT	CASSSSGVSGNTIYF
TRBD1	TRBV29-1	TRBJ2-3	-	TGCAGCGTTGGGGGGACAGAGCTTCAGGCGTATACGCAGTATTTT	CSVGGTELQAYTQYF
-	TRBV2	TRBJ2-7	-	TGTGCCAGCAGTGAGTACCGGAGCGAGCAGTACTTC	CASSEYRSEQYF
-	TRBV7-2	TRBJ2-7	-	TGTGCCAGCAGCCCCCCCCAGACTTACGAGCAGTACTTC	CASSPPQTYEQYF
-	TRBV4-3	TRBJ2-1	-	TGCGCCAGCAGCCAAGATTTCACGGATGAGCAGTTCTTC	CASSQDFTDEQFF
-	TRBV27	TRBJ2-6	few	TGTGCCAGCAGTTCCTATCAGGTGCCTCACTCTGGGGCCAACGTCCTGACTTTC	CASSSYQVPHSGANVLTF
-	TRBV19	TRBJ1-5	-	TGTGCCAGCCTAGACCCAAGTCTCAATCAGCCCCAGCATTTT	CASLDPSLNQPQHF
-	TRBV19	TRBJ1-5	-	TGTGCCAGTAGTAAAAGAGTGTTACAGCCCCAGCATTTT	CASSKRVLQPQHF
-	TRBV7-2	TRBJ2-1	-	TGTGCCAGCAGCTTAGCCACAGGGACGCGGGCCGAGTTCTTC	CASSLATGTRAEFF
-	TRBV5-6	TRBJ2-3	-	TGTGCCAGCAGCGTCGGGACTACAGATACGCAGTATTTT	CASSVGTTDTQYF
-	TRBV4-3	TRBJ1-2	once	TGCGCCAGCAGCTACTCCCTCCAGGAGGGGTATGGCTACACCTTC	CASSYSLQEGYGYTF
TRBD1	TRBV5-6	TRBJ1-6	-	TGTGCCAGCAGTTCCGGGACAGGGGATAGGTCCTATAATTCACCCCTCCACTTT	CASSSGTGDRSYNSPLHF
TRBD1	TRBV7-9	TRBJ1-2	few	TGTGCCAGCCGCCCGGGACAGGGCACCTATGGCTACACCTTC	CASRPGQGTYGYTF
TRBD2	TRBV2	TRBJ2-7	-	TGTGCCAGCATCCTCGGACTAGCGGGACTCTACGAGCAGTACTTC	CASILGLAGLYEQYF
-	TRBV4-3	TRBJ2-1	-	TGCGCCAGCAGCCAATTCAGCGTTGGGGGGGAGCAGTTCTTC	CASSQFSVGGEQFF
TRBD1	TRBV5-1	TRBJ1-4	-	TGCGCCAGCAGCTTACAGGGGTCTTATGAAAAACTGTTTTTT	CASSLQGSYEKLFF
-	TRBV19	TRBJ1-5	-	TGTGCCAGTAGTAGGCAGCCCGAGGGAAGCAATCAGCCCCAGCATTTT	CASSRQPEGSNQPQHF
TRBD2	TRBV13	TRBJ2-4	-	TGTGCCAGCAGCCCCAACAGCGGGGGGGGGCGCATTCAGTACTTC	CASSPNSGGGRIQYF
-	TRBV11-2	TRBJ2-5	once	TGTGCCAGCAGCCGCGGGGCTCAAGAGACCCAGTACTTC	CASSRGAQETQYF
-	TRBV29-1	TRBJ1-1	-	TGCAGCGTTCTGAGACAGGTGAACACTGAAGCTTTCTTT	CSVLRQVNTEAFF
-	TRBV6-5	TRBJ2-7	-	TGTGCCAGGTCCGGGACTTCAGCCTACGAGCAGTACTTC	CARSGTSAYEQYF
-	TRBV5-4	TRBJ2-4	-	TGTGCCAGCAGCCCCGGGGGATGGGAGAAACTAGCCAAAAACATTCAGTACTTC	CASSPGGWEKLAKNIQYF
TRBD1	TRBV5-1	TRBJ2-3	-	TGCGCCAGCCAAAAAGGACAGGACTCTAGCACAGATACGCAGTATTTT	CASQKGQDSSTDTQYF
TRBD2	TRBV11-2	TRBJ2-5	-	TGTGCCAGCAGCTTAGATCTTGCTTTGGCCGGGAGGAGCTTGACCCAGTACTTC	CASSLDLALAGRSLTQYF